This paragraph covers one T cell receptor beta chain sequence. Its target antigen remains unknown. No base quality values were provided; no much bigger clone lies one nucleotide off. In total, approximately 690 healthy bone marrow donors made up the cohort. At the time of sampling, every cohort member was nominally healthy, though immune exposures that went unrecorded were likely present. The donor was CMV seronegative and was included in the group of a few hundred seronegative cohort members. Every donor gave a peripheral blood sample, and the peripheral blood mononuclear cells from that sample were used for TCR beta sequencing. The Qiagen DNeasy Blood Extraction Kit was used to extract genomic DNA from the blood cell samples. The sample comes from a study of cytomegalovirus exposure and HLA in healthy donors (dated by TCRdb to 2016 to 2017). About the study as a whole: An earlier analysis of several hundred of the donors reported approximately 300 Gb of sequence data and around 110 million unique TCR beta sequences obtained from approximately 180 million T cells. Around 330 gigabases of sequencing data and approximately 92 million unique TCR sequences made up an early release that covered approximately 700 HLA-typed donors. Among the approximately 400 genotyped donors, approximately 77% belonged to the genetic ancestry cluster associated with self-reported Caucasian donors. The study aimed to test whether cataloging public T cell receptors could reveal signatures of past pathogen exposure. The study profiled the T cell repertoires of about 720 subjects by immunosequencing and related them to cytomegalovirus serostatus. In addition to the first cohort of 666 subjects, a separate validation cohort of 130 or so different subjects was used. To predict cytomegalovirus infection status, the study combined high-throughput TCR immunosequencing, statistical association of individual TCRs with disease status, and machine learning. In a later analysis, previously published TCR beta repertoires from 600 to 850 donors were re-analyzed and high-resolution HLA genotyping was added so that TCR occurrence patterns could be studied. The later analysis used no new phenotypic data to find candidate immune exposures, relying instead on TCR beta sequences and their occurrence across donors. To decide whether each TCR beta V gene segment behaved as functional or pseudogenic, an earlier analysis of some 600 of the donors relied on high-throughput TCR beta sequencing. Donor age, sex, ethnicity and CMV serostatus were collected together with the repertoire data. A later genetic analysis used genome-wide SNP genotypes for about 65% of the roughly 670 donors, treating that subset as a discovery cohort. All discovery cohort repertoires had been generated on a single sequencing platform. HLA typing included class I and class II loci at four-digit resolution. The number of donors typed differed by locus, with roughly 629-640 for A, B, C, DRB1 and DQB1, more than 500 for DQA1, approximately 580 for DPA1, and approximately 470 for DPB1. Four to six DR-DQ haplotypes were handled as single units for association and clustering, since linkage in the cohort was strong. On average, around 230,000 unique TCR beta nucleotide sequences were sequenced per donor among fewer than 500 genotyped donors of the cohort, with roughly 19% of those sequences being non-productive. Here is what the overall study found, with its caveats: Because HLA typing was unavailable for some donors at each locus, only the typed subset was used in association tests. The study gave a list of 150 to 200 TCR beta chains associated with cytomegalovirus. A few of the identified cytomegalovirus-associated TCR beta chains were confirmed in vitro to be specific for cytomegalovirus antigens. A later analysis associated about 18,000 TCR beta sequences with specific HLA alleles at a false discovery rate of 0.05. In a later analysis, TCR association rates were found to vary across HLA loci, with the most associated TCRs seen for DRB1 alleles and the fewest for HLA-C alleles. Because counts were too low, 15 to 20 rarely observed V segments, including chromosome 9 orphons, were left out of the earlier analysis of approximately 580 of the donors. Cytomegalovirus status was reported to be diagnosed by the classifier with high specificity and sensitivity in both the original and validation cohorts. In this cohort, only TCR beta chains were sequenced, and detectable features were limited by the absence of alpha or paired-chain data. In a later analysis, several top co-occurrence clusters were reported to appear linked to parvovirus B19, influenza, CMV and Epstein-Barr virus. Some IMGT-functional V segments, including TRBV6-2 and TRBV6-3, could not be told apart with the 87-base-pair reads, so those segments were excluded. Across donors, most TCR sequences were observed very rarely, whereas some public TCRs were present in many individuals. A later genetic analysis associated a missense DCLRE1C variant with V-gene and J-gene trimming of TCR beta chains, and an independent cohort replicated the association. A cluster of highly shared sequence variants was judged likely to represent a technical artifact of the sequencing pipeline. Roughly uniform sequencing depth across donors was assumed in presence/absence analyses, although this assumption may not hold. CMV serostatus was the only immune exposure information available for the cohort. A further reported finding was that TCR beta sequences accurately predicted the HLA-A and HLA-B alleles for most subjects in the first cohort. In a later analysis, HLA-associated TCR beta chains were found to be more clonally expanded and to have lower generation probabilities than equally common non-associated chains. Most CMV-associated TCR beta chains appeared to be HLA-restricted in a later analysis, and the HLA associations seemed to be driven largely by CMV exposure. The authors suggested that the approach could potentially be extended to other disease states and immunological phenotypes. When HLA alleles, especially DR and DQ, strongly co-occurred, attributing TCR associations to individual alleles was difficult. According to a later genetic analysis, donors in an Asian-associated ancestry cluster had fewer N-insertions in productive TCRs than the approximately 670-donor mean. In an earlier analysis of some 540 of the donors, most TCR beta V segments appeared in productive rearrangements about 87% or about 30% of the time, broadly matching IMGT annotations. Linkage disequilibrium might explain the correlated functional status among segregating V segments, but an unknown experimental factor could not be excluded.

The CDR3 sequence holds 15 residues, the cysteine and phenylalanine included. The CDR3 DNA has 45 bases and is translated from base 1. V is cut by 1 base and J by 5 bases, and the space between the germline ends is 12 bases. CDR1 is given as SGHRS and CDR2 as YFSETQ, both from the germline V gene. The library was obtained by the immunoSEQ multiplex PCR assay. The multiplex PCR relied on a mix of 60 forward primers for TCR Vbeta segments and 13 reverse primers for TCR Jbeta segments. Amplification of the CDR3 region of rearranged TCR beta genes was performed with a multiplex PCR assay on genomic DNA. The amplified TCR beta libraries were sequenced on the Illumina HiSeq System as 87-base-pair reads. Turning to the authors' computational methods: Across the roughly 640 repertoires, a later analysis counted approximately 75 million unique TCR beta chains, around 10 million of which were shared by at least two donors. A nearest-neighbor algorithm error-corrected the raw reads and collapsed the reads into unique sequences, merging closely related sequences to remove PCR and sequencing errors. Alignment of CDR3 sequences to IMGT reference sequences was used to assign V, D and J gene segments. Each retained sequence needed at least a six-nucleotide match to both a V gene segment and a J gene segment. A rearrangement was called productive if the CDR3 had no stop codons and remained in frame with V and J, and every other rearrangement was called non-productive. Following IMGT convention, CDR3 was defined as the stretch from the second conserved V-encoded cysteine to the conserved J-encoded phenylalanine. In an earlier analysis of more than 550 of the donors, sequences lacking an unambiguous match to a single V gene segment were excluded. In an earlier analysis of 500 to 750 of the donors, V segments were called functional above 56.7% productive rearrangements and were called segregating when the between-donor standard deviation exceeded 5%. To diagnose cytomegalovirus status from the catalog of TCR beta chain sequences, a statistical classification framework was built. In a later analysis, TCR nucleotide sequences were compared against IMGT/GENE-DB human TR gene sequences so that V and J genes could be assigned. The TCRdist pipeline was used in a later analysis to assign CDR3 sequences and most-parsimonious VDJ recombination scenarios. A later analysis defined each TCR beta chain by its CDR3 amino acid sequence plus V-gene family, and excluded reads lacking a unique V-gene family. A later analysis removed several hundred highly shared, low-generation-probability nucleotide sequences to deal with suspected cross-contamination and a sequencing artifact. For each public chain, a later analysis derived a clonal expansion index from normalized ranks of inferred template counts within each repertoire. A later analysis computed generation probabilities with a VDJ recombination model fitted to out-of-frame rearrangements, and checked the results against IGoR. Hypergeometric tests were used in a later analysis to score TCR-TCR, TCR-HLA and TCR-CMV co-occurrence, with a repertoire-size bias correction applied to the TCR pairs. A later analysis estimated false discovery rates by permuting HLA or CMV assignments 20 times. In a later analysis, co-occurring TCRs were grouped using DBSCAN, with TCRdist sequence similarity added in when clustering inside HLA-allele-positive subsets. For co-occurrence clustering, repertoires with fewer than 30,000 or more than 120,000 public chains were excluded, along with five repertoires with anomalous nucleotide sharing. Here the immuneACCESS table is served through TCRdb, limited to in-frame sequences with V and J called. Missing clones are a known gap in these copies; in checked studies unresolved V genes cover under half, and the rest lacks a known reason. V, J and clone size reflect that table, while D and trimming were determined from the DNA. A total of around 170,000 clones appear in this sample, 60% to 85% of them only once. The top ten hold 4.5% to 6% of the sample.

This sequence was found in a man between 35 and 55 years old in good health and CMV-seronegative. Sample: PBMCs. The sequence links TRBV5-1 to TRBJ2-2; no D gene call is confident. The CDR3 corresponds to CASSLLQTKTGELFF. The nucleotide sequence is given as TGCGCCAGCAGCTTGTTGCAGACAAAAACCGGGGAGCTGTTTTTT.